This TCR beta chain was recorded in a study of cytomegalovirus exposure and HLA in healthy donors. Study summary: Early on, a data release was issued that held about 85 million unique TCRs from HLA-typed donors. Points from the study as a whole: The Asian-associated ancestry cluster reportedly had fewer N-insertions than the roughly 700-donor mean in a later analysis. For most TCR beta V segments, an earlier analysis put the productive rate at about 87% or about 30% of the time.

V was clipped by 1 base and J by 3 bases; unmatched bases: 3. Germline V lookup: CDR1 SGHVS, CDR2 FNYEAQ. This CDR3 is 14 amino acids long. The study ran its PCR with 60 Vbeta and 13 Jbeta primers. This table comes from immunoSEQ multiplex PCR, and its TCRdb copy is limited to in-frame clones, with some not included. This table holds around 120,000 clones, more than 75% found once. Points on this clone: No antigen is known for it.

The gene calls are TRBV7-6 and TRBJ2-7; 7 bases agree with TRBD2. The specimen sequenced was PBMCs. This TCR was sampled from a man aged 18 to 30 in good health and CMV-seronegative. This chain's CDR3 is CASSLGGGIYEQYF. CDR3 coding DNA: TGTGCCAGCAGCTTAGGGGGGGGGATCTACGAGCAGTACTTC.